This is a list of T cell receptor beta chains from one sample in a study of shared clonotypes between healthy human individuals. TCRdb keeps only in-frame clones here, not all; method: immunoSEQ multiplex PCR. The table has approximately 980,000 clones, approximately 80% seen once. The sample taken for sequencing was memory CD4+ T cells sorted from blood. These receptor sequences come from a man aged 18 to 30 in good health. The CDR3 runs from the conserved cysteine through the conserved F or W. A D gene is named only where the DNA matches it firmly. Size is omitted from some rows. Given values are once, few, many or a class for expanded clones.

V,D,J,size,DNA,CDR3
TRBV5-1,TRBD2,TRBJ2-3,once,TGCGCCAGCAGCTCACTAGCGGGAGTCAAAGATACGCAGTATTTT,CASSSLAGVKDTQYF
TRBV19,TRBD1,TRBJ1-1,once,TGTGCCAGTAGTATCGGAACAGGGGTCAACACTGAAGCTTTCTTT,CASSIGTGVNTEAFF
TRBV27,TRBD1,TRBJ1-2,few,TGTGCCAGCAGTTTTGGTAACAGGGGAAAGGGCTACACCTTC,CASSFGNRGKGYTF
TRBV7-9,-,TRBJ1-1,-,TGTGCCAGCAGCCACTCGAACACTGAAGCTTTCTTT,CASSHSNTEAFF
TRBV4-1,-,TRBJ2-1,-,TGCGCCAGCAGCCGAGGGGGGAGGGACACGCGCAAAATCTACAATGAGCAGTTCTTC,CASSRGGRDTRKIYNEQFF
TRBV7-2,TRBD2,TRBJ2-7,once,TGTGCCAGCAGCTCAGGACTAGCGGGATCCGTCGAGCAGTACTTC,CASSSGLAGSVEQYF
TRBV6-1,TRBD1,TRBJ1-5,-,TGTGCCAGCAGTGAATCTCCTACAGGGGGCAATCAGCCCCAGCATTTT,CASSESPTGGNQPQHF
TRBV7-6,-,TRBJ1-6,-,TGTGCCAGCAGCTCACAGGGAAACGGTTCACCCCTCCACTTT,CASSSQGNGSPLHF
TRBV5-1,TRBD1,TRBJ1-2,-,TGCGCCAGCAGACACGGACAGGGAAACTATGGCTACACCTTC,CASRHGQGNYGYTF
TRBV27,-,TRBJ1-2,-,TGTGCCAGCAGACGAACTCAGATGCCAGGGTATGGCTACACCTTC,CASRRTQMPGYGYTF
TRBV4-1,TRBD2,TRBJ2-2,few,TGCGCCAGCAGCCGGGGGACTAGCGGGAACACCGGGGAGCTGTTTTTT,CASSRGTSGNTGELFF
TRBV7-7,-,TRBJ2-5,few,TGTGCTAGCAGCTCCTACGAGGGGGGAGAGACCCAGTACTTC,CASSSYEGGETQYF
TRBV30,-,TRBJ2-5,-,TGTGCCTGGAGTACAGGACCCCCCCTAGAGACCCAGTACTTC,CAWSTGPPLETQYF
TRBV7-6,-,TRBJ2-5,-,TGTGCCAGCAGCCAGCGGGCCCGACAAGAGACCCAGTACTTC,CASSQRARQETQYF
TRBV14,-,TRBJ2-2,-,TGTGCCAGCAGACTCGACGGAGGGACCGGGGAGCTGTTTTTT,CASRLDGGTGELFF
TRBV19,-,TRBJ1-5,many,TGTGCCAGTAGTATGGGGGGTTCGGGTCAGCCCCAGCATTTT,CASSMGGSGQPQHF
TRBV10-3,TRBD1,TRBJ1-3,-,TGTGCCATCAGGGACAGGGTTAGCTCTGGAAACACCATATATTTT,CAIRDRVSSGNTIYF
TRBV6-1,-,TRBJ1-1,-,TGTGCCAGCAGTCTCCTGGGCCTTGAAGCTTTCTTT,CASSLLGLEAFF
TRBV11-2,TRBD2,TRBJ2-5,-,TGTGCCAGCAGCTTAAGGGGAGGGCTTACTAGCGGGAGAGGAGAGACCCAGTACTTC,CASSLRGGLTSGRGETQYF
TRBV5-8,TRBD2,TRBJ2-1,-,TGTGCCAGCAGCTCCCGGGGGGGTTTCGGTAACAATGAGCAGTTCTTC,CASSSRGGFGNNEQFF
TRBV28,-,TRBJ2-7,few,TGTGCCAGCAGAGAGGGCCAAGCGGACGTGCGCTTC,CASREGQADVRF
TRBV29-1,TRBD1,TRBJ2-7,-,TGCAGCGTTACAGGGGGCTACAGCTCCTACGAGCAGTACTTC,CSVTGGYSSYEQYF
TRBV18,-,TRBJ1-5,-,TGTGCCAGCTCACCTCAAGGGGATCAGCCCCAGCATTTT,CASSPQGDQPQHF
TRBV7-2,TRBD1,TRBJ2-7,-,TGTGCCAGCAGCTCACCGGGACAGACGAACGAGCAGTACTTC,CASSSPGQTNEQYF
TRBV10-3,-,TRBJ1-5,-,TGTGCCATCAGTGAAGGGGGGAGCAATCAGCCCCAGCATTTT,CAISEGGSNQPQHF
TRBV7-9,-,TRBJ1-6,-,TGTGCCAGCAGTCTAGGACGTTCCTATAATTCACCCCTCCACTTT,CASSLGRSYNSPLHF
TRBV9,TRBD1,TRBJ1-4,-,TGTGCCAGCAGCTCCGACAGGGGGCATGAAAAACTGTTTTTT,CASSSDRGHEKLFF
TRBV7-6,-,TRBJ2-1,-,TGTGCCAGCAGCGTAGGGGACCGAGACAATGAGCAGTTCTTC,CASSVGDRDNEQFF
TRBV19,-,TRBJ2-3,-,TGTGCCAGTAAGGCGACACCTACTAGCACAGATACGCAGTATTTT,CASKATPTSTDTQYF
TRBV7-9,-,TRBJ1-1,-,TGTGCCAGCACCGACCCTACCATGAACACTGAAGCTTTCTTT,CASTDPTMNTEAFF
TRBV19,-,TRBJ2-7,-,TGTGCCAGTAGTCGACAGTTTGGGCCCTACGAGCAGTACTTC,CASSRQFGPYEQYF
TRBV18,-,TRBJ1-2,-,TGTGCCAGCTCACTCCCAGAACTGTCTGGCTACACCTTC,CASSLPELSGYTF
TRBV6-1,-,TRBJ2-7,-,TGTGCCAGCAGTGAAGTGGGGACGTTAGGGATCTTC,CASSEVGTLGIF
TRBV5-1,-,TRBJ2-2,-,TGCGCCACCCGAACAGGGTCCTCGAACACCGGGGAGCTGTTTTTT,CATRTGSSNTGELFF
TRBV6-5,TRBD1,TRBJ2-7,-,TGTGCCAGCAGTCCGACAGGGGGCAGGGAGCAGTACTTC,CASSPTGGREQYF
TRBV9,TRBD1,TRBJ2-5,-,TGTGCCAGCAGCTCCCGGACAGGGGGATCAGAGACCCAGTACTTC,CASSSRTGGSETQYF
TRBV13,-,TRBJ2-2,-,TGTGCCAGCAGCTTATCTAGTCTATCGAACACCGGGGAGCTGTTTTTT,CASSLSSLSNTGELFF
TRBV5-1,-,TRBJ1-6,-,TGCGCCAGCAGCTTGGTGCAGGGGAGCTCCTATAATTCACCCCTCCACTTT,CASSLVQGSSYNSPLHF
TRBV5-1,-,TRBJ1-2,few,TGCGCCAGCAGCATCACCACGGGGGTAAGCGGCTACACCTTC,CASSITTGVSGYTF
TRBV5-1,TRBD1,TRBJ1-2,-,TGCGCCAGCAGCTTGACAGGACAGGGCGCTGGCTACACCTTC,CASSLTGQGAGYTF